One sample yielded the 9 T cell receptor beta chains listed below, sequenced in a study of regulatory T cells in long-lasting Graves disease. Arm-PCR of CDR3 regions and iRepertoire HTBI primers were used to build TCR beta libraries. TCRdb analysed the multiplex PCR reads with MiXCR anew, one entry per CDR3 protein. Among some 490,000 distinct CDR3 sequences listed, 12% were seen once. Regarding time point: newly diagnosed GD, antithyroid drugs for less than 3 months. The TCR library used RNA extracted from PBMCs. The sample also formed part of further work on T cells in Graves' hyperthyroidism and ophthalmopathy.

Here the sequenced sample was peripheral blood mononuclear cells (PBMCs), taken at new diagnosis, from a patient treated with antithyroid drugs. These receptor sequences come from a woman in her thirties with Graves disease.

This clonotype was counted a few times. The chain recombines TRBV20-1 with TRBJ1-2; 7 bases are a match to TRBD1. The V gene's germline CDR1 is DFQATT and CDR2 SNEGSKA (reference sequence). The CDR3 is 14 residues long. Trimming removed 6 bases from V and 5 bases from J; junction bases left unmatched: 12. The CDR3: CSAQVRQGRYGYTF. CDR3 DNA sequence: TGCAGTGCCCAGGTCCGACAGGGCAGGTATGGCTACACCTTC.

This clonotype was counted many times. V usage is TRBV7-2 and J usage is TRBJ2-5; D perhaps matches TRBD2 (6 bases). The CDR3 sequence is 17 residues long. Per germline, CDR1 SGHTA and CDR2 FQGNSA. Trimming removed 1 base from V and 2 bases from J, with 17 bases in between. The CDR3 sequence is CASSLVSGTGGQETQYF. The CDR3 DNA reads TGTGCCAGCAGCTTAGTCTCCGGGACTGGGGGGCAAGAGACCCAGTACTTC.

Concerning this clonotype itself: This may come from a read error, since a much larger clone is one base off. The conserved phenylalanine or tryptophan is not found at the CDR3 terminus, so this likely reflects a read error. This chain uses TRBV30 with TRBJ1-6; D remains ambiguous. The ends were cut back, 7 bases at V and 4 bases at J, with 8 bases in the middle. Looked up from germline, CDR1 is GTSNPN and CDR2 is SVGIG (reference sequence). CDR3 length: 12 residues. The CDR3 is CASIGYNSPLHS. The CDR3 coding sequence is TGTGCCTCCATCGGTTATAATTCACCCCTCCACTCT.

Ten or more counts support this clonotype. The chain employs TRBV20-1 and TRBJ2-3, with 8 positions matching TRBD2. After removal of 1 base from V and 4 bases from J, the junction contained 10 bases not matched to a gene. The CDR3 sequence is 16 residues long. Germline CDR1 is DFQATT and CDR2 is SNEGSKA (reference sequence). The CDR3 is CSARGGRSGSSDTQYF. The CDR3, as DNA: TGCAGTGCTAGAGGGGGGAGGAGCGGGAGTTCAGATACGCAGTATTTT.

This clonotype was counted ten times or more. The CDR3 DNA reads as TGTGCCACGAAGAGGGAGAATACGGGCTATGGCTACACCTTC. As protein: CATKRENTGYGYTF. J is TRBJ1-2 and V is TRBV15; no firm D call. Germline CDR1 and CDR2: LNHNV and YYDKDF (reference sequence). There are 14 residues in the CDR3. Trimming cost V 9 bases and J 4 bases, with 18 bases left between them.

This clonotype occurred many times. The genes are TRBV27 and TRBJ2-7, with D maybe TRBD1 (5 bases). The length of the CDR3 is 14 residues. With 1 base removed from V and 1 base from J, the gap between germline ends came to 8 bases. Germline CDR1 and CDR2: MNHEY and SMNVEV (reference sequence). The CDR3 sequence: CASSLYDSSYEQYF. CDR3 in DNA: TGTGCCAGCAGTTTATATGACAGTTCCTACGAGCAGTACTTC.

The gene calls are TRBV20-1 and TRBJ1-4; possible D gene TRBD1, 5 bases. V was cut by 1 base and J by 3 bases, with 15 bases left in between. Germline loops: CDR1 DFQATT, CDR2 SNEGSKA (reference sequence). This CDR3 has 16 amino acids. The CDR3 nucleotides are TGCAGTGCTAGAGTTGGGGGACGAGGGGCTAATGAAAAACTGTTTTTT. It yields the protein CSARVGGRGANEKLFF.

The chain joins TRBV19 to TRBJ2-1, with D unclear. There are 14 residues in the CDR3. Germline CDR1 is LNHDA and CDR2 is SQIVND (reference sequence). V gave up 5 bases and J gave up 4 bases, with 12 bases separating them. The CDR3 spells CASSPPPLYNEQFF. As DNA, the CDR3 is TGTGCCAGTAGTCCCCCCCCTCTATACAATGAGCAGTTCTTC.

At least ten counts were recorded for this clonotype. The rearrangement links TRBV30 to TRBJ1-2; D unresolved. V lost 7 bases and J 8 bases, leaving 11 bases between the germline ends. The CDR3 is made up of 10 amino acids. CDR1 and CDR2 from the germline V gene are GTSNPN and SVGIG (reference sequence). CDR3 in DNA: TGTGCCTTCGGCCGGACGGGCTACACCTTC. It is translated as CAFGRTGYTF.